The source of this T cell receptor beta chain is a study of T cells in Graves' hyperthyroidism and ophthalmopathy. The study's findings and limits: Blood also showed most of the thyroid clonotypes that were expanded above 0.001.

Graves' hyperthyroidism was deemed stable absent ophthalmopathy progression within 18 months. The CDR3 regions of TCR beta were amplified from RNA transcripts. TCR CDR3 underwent first-round RT-PCR with the HTBI primer set. MiXCR, applied by TCRdb to the multiplex PCR reads, yields one record per CDR3 protein. In the table there are about 500,000 distinct CDR3 sequences, roughly 17% of which are singletons. The CDR3 contains 18 residues. V shed 5 bases and J 0 bases; nucleotides not matched to a gene: 16. CDR1 is SGHTA, CDR2 FQGNSA, per germline. This clonotype was seen ten or more times. Its antigen remains unidentified.

The sequencing sample was made of blood. The chain carries TRBV7-2 and TRBJ2-7; 7 bases align to TRBD2. This receptor was taken from a woman aged 18-35 years with Graves' hyperthyroidism. The chain's CDR3 is CASSPAQLAGLSSYEQYF. Here the CDR3 DNA reads TGTGCCAGCAGCCCCGCGCAGTTAGCGGGCTTAAGCTCCTACGAGCAGTACTTC.